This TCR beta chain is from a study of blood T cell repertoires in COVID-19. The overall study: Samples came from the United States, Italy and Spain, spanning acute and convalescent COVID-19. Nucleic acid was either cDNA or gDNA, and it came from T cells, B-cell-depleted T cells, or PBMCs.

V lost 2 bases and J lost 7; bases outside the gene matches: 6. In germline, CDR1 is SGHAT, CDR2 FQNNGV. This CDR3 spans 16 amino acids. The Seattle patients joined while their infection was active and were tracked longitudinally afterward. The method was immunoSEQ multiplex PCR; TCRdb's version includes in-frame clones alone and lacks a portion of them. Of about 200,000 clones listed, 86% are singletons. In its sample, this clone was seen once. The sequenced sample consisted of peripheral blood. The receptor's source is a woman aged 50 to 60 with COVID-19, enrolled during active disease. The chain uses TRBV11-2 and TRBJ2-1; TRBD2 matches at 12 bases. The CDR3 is CASSLLLAGGSNEQFF. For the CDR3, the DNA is TGTGCCAGCAGCTTATTACTAGCGGGGGGTAGTAATGAGCAGTTCTTC.